This is a list of T cell receptor beta chains from one sample in a study of blood T cell repertoires in COVID-19. Sequencing used immunoSEQ multiplex PCR; TCRdb keeps in-frame clones, though not all of them. The data hold 150,000 to 200,000 clones, with roughly 83% observed a single time. Sequenced input: PBMCs or T cells enriched from blood (not recorded which). Source of these receptors: a man aged 65-85 years who had been exposed to COVID-19. The CDR3 runs from the conserved cysteine through the conserved F or W. Each record gives: clone size, J gene, D gene, V gene, CDR3 DNA, CDR3 protein. A D gene is named only where the DNA matches it firmly. Some rows have no size entry. The others give once, few or many, or a class for an expanded clone.

>-|TRBJ2-2|-|TRBV7-2
TGTGCCAGCAGCACCATAAGGTTGACAGGCCGCCCCGGGGAGCTGTTTTTT
CASSTIRLTGRPGELFF
>-|TRBJ2-3|-|TRBV3-1/TRBV3-2
TGTGCCAGCAGCCAATCGGGAGTTGACCCTCCGCAGTATTTT
CASSQSGVDPPQYF
>-|TRBJ2-1|TRBD2|TRBV10-1
TGCGCCAGCAGTGAGTCCCGCCTAGCGGGGTTTAGCAATGAGCAGTTCTTC
CASSESRLAGFSNEQFF
>-|TRBJ2-7|TRBD2|TRBV5-8
TGTGCCAGCAGCTTGGGACTAGCGGGACCCTACGAGCAGTACTTC
CASSLGLAGPYEQYF
>few|TRBJ1-2|-|TRBV5-6
TGTGCCAGCAGCACGACAGGATATGGCTACACCTTC
CASSTTGYGYTF
>few|TRBJ2-5|-|TRBV28
TGTGCCAGCAGTTTCCACAGGGTGAAGACCCAGTACTTC
CASSFHRVKTQYF
>-|TRBJ1-3|-|TRBV9
TGTGCCAGCAGCGTAGCAGTCTCTGGAAACACCATATATTTT
CASSVAVSGNTIYF
>once|TRBJ1-4|TRBD1|TRBV28
TGTGCCAGCAGTTTAGGACAGGGGGTAATCGGTAATGAAAAACTGTTTTTT
CASSLGQGVIGNEKLFF
>few|TRBJ1-5|-|TRBV4-3
TGCGCCAGCAGCCAAGATAATTGGAGTCAGCCCCAGCATTTT
CASSQDNWSQPQHF
>-|TRBJ1-2|-|TRBV7-9
TGTGCCAGCAGCTTACAGGATGTCTCGGGGGACTATGGCTACACCTTC
CASSLQDVSGDYGYTF
>once|TRBJ2-2|-|TRBV28
TGTGCCAGCACCACACCCCTGGGGGACTTAACCACCGGGGAGCTGTTTTTT
CASTTPLGDLTTGELFF
>-|TRBJ2-5|-|TRBV9
TGTGCCAGCAGCGTAGCTAGTAGCGGAGAGACCCAGTACTTC
CASSVASSGETQYF
>-|TRBJ1-1|-|TRBV20-1
TGCAGTGCACGGACTGAAGCTTTCTTT
CSARTEAFF
>-|TRBJ2-7|TRBD2|TRBV28
TGTGCCAGCAGTTTGTCGGCTAGCGGCTCCTACGAGCAGTACTTC
CASSLSASGSYEQYF
>-|TRBJ2-1|-|TRBV2
TGTGCCAGCAGTGTCGAACTAGTTGCCTACAATGAGCAGTTCTTC
CASSVELVAYNEQFF
>-|TRBJ1-1|-|TRBV19
TGTGCCAGCTCCTCCTGGGGGGGTTTGAACACTGAAGCTTTCTTT
CASSSWGGLNTEAFF
>-|TRBJ2-1|TRBD2|TRBV6-2/TRBV6-3
TGTGCCAGCAGTTACCAGGCGGGGGGTCTCTACAATGAGCAGTTCTTC
CASSYQAGGLYNEQFF
>once|TRBJ2-7|TRBD2|TRBV28
TGTGCCAGCAGTACAGAACAGGGTGGCCAGCGGGAGGGACTCTCCTACGAGCAGTACTTC
CASSTEQGGQREGLSYEQYF
>many|TRBJ1-4|-|TRBV6-5
TGTGCCAGCAGGAAGCTTCGGGGGGAAAAACTGTTTTTT
CASRKLRGEKLFF
>-|TRBJ2-3|TRBD2|TRBV6-5
TGTGCCGGGGGCCGGGGGGGCCTTACAGATACGCAGTATTTT
CAGGRGGLTDTQYF
>-|TRBJ2-5|-|TRBV19
TGTGCCAGTAGTCCCGTAGGAGGAATCAGTCAGACCCAGTACTTC
CASSPVGGISQTQYF
>once|TRBJ1-2|TRBD1|TRBV19
TGTGCCAGTAGTCGTAGGACAGGTGGTGCAGGGTTTCGTGGCTACACCTTC
CASSRRTGGAGFRGYTF
>-|TRBJ2-1|TRBD1|TRBV5-1
TGCGCCAGCAGCTTGACCCCACAGGGGCTGTACAATGAGCAGTTCTTC
CASSLTPQGLYNEQFF
>many|TRBJ2-1|TRBD1|TRBV4-3
TGCGCCAGCAGCCAGGACAGGGGGCTCGGATACAATGAGCAGTTCTTC
CASSQDRGLGYNEQFF
>-|TRBJ1-2|TRBD1|TRBV28
TGTGCCAGCAGTTTAACCGCAGGGGGAGGAGCTAACTATGGCTACACCTTC
CASSLTAGGGANYGYTF
>-|TRBJ1-6|-|TRBV10-3
TGTGCCATCAGTGAGTCACTAGGGAGGGATTCACCCCTCCACTTT
CAISESLGRDSPLHF
>-|TRBJ1-2|TRBD1|TRBV28
TGTGCCAGCAGGACAGGGGCGGGGGGCTACACCTTC
CASRTGAGGYTF
>-|TRBJ2-5|-|TRBV5-5
TGTGCCAGCAGCCGAAGTGCGGGAACATCGTTACAAGAGACCCAGTACTTC
CASSRSAGTSLQETQYF
>-|TRBJ1-1|-|TRBV12-3/TRBV12-4
TGTGCCAGCACCACCGGTGGCACTGAAGCTTTCTTT
CASTTGGTEAFF
>-|TRBJ1-6|-|TRBV18
TGTGCCAGCTCACCAAATCAGGGTTGGGGTTCACCCCTCCACTTT
CASSPNQGWGSPLHF
>few|TRBJ1-5|-|TRBV4-1
TGCGCCAGCAGCCTCGAGATGGGGGCTCAGCCCCAGCATTTT
CASSLEMGAQPQHF
>-|TRBJ2-5|TRBD1|TRBV6-2/TRBV6-3
TGTGCCAGCAGTTACTCGACAGGGGGCCAAGAGACCCAGTACTTC
CASSYSTGGQETQYF
>-|TRBJ1-4|-|TRBV4-3
TGCGCCAGCAGCCAAGGAGTTAATGAAAAACTGTTTTTT
CASSQGVNEKLFF
>-|TRBJ2-1|-|TRBV4-3
TGCGCCAGCAGCCTCCGGGACACCCGGGCGGGCTACAATGAGCAGTTCTTC
CASSLRDTRAGYNEQFF
>-|TRBJ1-2|-|TRBV28
TGTGCCAGCACTCCGGCTAACTATGGCTACACCTTC
CASTPANYGYTF
>-|TRBJ1-2|TRBD1|TRBV5-1
TGCGCCAGCAGCTTGCTTTCGGGACAGGGGGCGAGTGGCTACACCTTC
CASSLLSGQGASGYTF
>-|TRBJ1-1|-|TRBV6-5
TGTGCCAGCAGTTACTTGGCAGGGTCCGTCACTGAAGCTTTCTTT
CASSYLAGSVTEAFF
>-|TRBJ2-7|-|TRBV7-9
TGTGCCAGCAGCCAGACTAGTTCCTACGAGCAGTACTTC
CASSQTSSYEQYF
>-|TRBJ1-2|-|TRBV11-2
TGTGCCAGCAGCGTTGGTGCGGGCGAGGACTATGGCTACACCTTC
CASSVGAGEDYGYTF
>-|TRBJ1-2|-|TRBV19
TGTGCCAGTAGTGCAATCCGGGACACCTATGGCTACACCTTC
CASSAIRDTYGYTF
>-|TRBJ1-1|-|TRBV28
TGTGCCAGCAGACCTAGGACAGTCAACACTGAAGCTTTCTTT
CASRPRTVNTEAFF
>-|TRBJ1-1|-|TRBV12-3/TRBV12-4
TGTGCCAGCAGCGAACAGGGAATCACTGAAGCTTTCTTT
CASSEQGITEAFF
>few|TRBJ1-2|TRBD1|TRBV5-1
TGCGCCAGCAGCTTGGACGGGACAGGGAGTTATGGCTACACCTTC
CASSLDGTGSYGYTF
>-|TRBJ1-6|TRBD1|TRBV4-3
TGCGCCAGCAGCCCTGGAGAGGGGGCTGAAAGACCCCTCCACTTT
CASSPGEGAERPLHF
>-|TRBJ2-3|-|TRBV19
TGTGCCAGTAGTATAAGACAGAGCACAGATACGCAGTATTTT
CASSIRQSTDTQYF
>-|TRBJ2-5|-|TRBV7-8
TGTGCCAGCAGCCTCAAACTGCGATTTGAGACCCAGTACTTC
CASSLKLRFETQYF
>-|TRBJ1-3|-|TRBV14
TGTGCCAGCAGCCCCAGGGGTACAAGCGGAAACACCATATATTTT
CASSPRGTSGNTIYF
>-|TRBJ1-2|-|TRBV3-1/TRBV3-2
TGTGCCAGCAGCGGATTACGGGGGGGCCCGACCTATGGCTACACCTTC
CASSGLRGGPTYGYTF
>-|TRBJ2-1|TRBD2|TRBV5-6
TGTGCCAGCAGCTTCTGGTCGGGGGGGCCTGATGAGCAGTTCTTC
CASSFWSGGPDEQFF
>-|TRBJ2-1|TRBD2|TRBV28
TGTGCCAGCGCCATCCTAGCGGGAGCCATTTACAATGAGCAGTTCTTC
CASAILAGAIYNEQFF